Each of the 28 T cell receptor beta chains below was sequenced from the same sample in a study of T cell responses to AZD1222 COVID-19 vaccine. This table comes from immunoSEQ multiplex PCR, and its TCRdb copy is limited to in-frame clones, with some not included. Here the sample spans about 94,000 clones, around nine tenths being singletons. The sample in question was peripheral blood, obtained 28 days after the second AZD1222 dose. All receptors derive from an adult who received the AZD1222 COVID-19 vaccine.

This chain uses TRBV13 with TRBJ1-1; tentatively, D is TRBD1 (5 bases). The CDR3 spans 13 residues. Germline assignment: CDR1 PRHDT and CDR2 FYEKMQ (reference sequence). Between the trimmed V and J ends, which lost 4 bases and 12 bases, there was a span of 18 bases. CDR3 in DNA: TGTGCCAGCAGCTCAGGACACTCGAGGCGGACTTTCTTT. Translated, it gives CASSSGHSRRTFF. Complete variable domain (other parts from reference TRBV13 and TRBJ1-1): AAGVIQSPRHLIKEKRETATLKCYPIPRHDTVYWYQQGPGQDPQFLISFYEKMQSDKGSIPDRFSAQQFSDYHSELNMSSLELGDSALYFCASSSGHSRRTFFGQGTRLTVV.

The genes are TRBV5-8 and TRBJ2-3, with 12 positions matching TRBD1. The V segment lost 4 bases and the J segment 6 bases; nucleotides outside the gene matches: 12. There are 17 residues in the CDR3. Germline V lookup: CDR1 SGHTS, CDR2 YDEGEE. The CDR3 protein is CASSPGLGTGGQDTQYF. The CDR3 coding sequence is TGTGCCAGCAGCCCTGGGCTCGGGACAGGGGGCCAGGATACGCAGTATTTT.

The CDR3 region is CASRATGGATTF. CDR3 coding DNA: TGTGCCAGCAGGGCTACAGGGGGCGCAACCACCTTC. The V gene is TRBV12-3 or TRBV12-4, the J gene TRBJ1-2; 9 positions agree with TRBD1. CDR3 length: 12 amino acids. V lost 6 bases, J lost 13 bases, and 9 bases stayed unmatched.

The chain is built from TRBV5-1 and TRBJ2-1; perhaps TRBD2 as D (6 bases). V was trimmed by 2 bases and J by 7 bases, leaving 10 bases between them. Germline CDR1 and CDR2: SGHRS and YFSETQ. The CDR3 length is 13 residues. The CDR3 coding sequence is TGCGCCAGCAGCTTTGCCGGGGGAAATGAGCAGTTCTTC. As protein: CASSFAGGNEQFF.

V is TRBV25-1 and J is TRBJ1-3, with 7 bases identical to TRBD1. The CDR3 totals 14 residues. The germline CDR1 and CDR2 sequences are MGHDK and SYGVNS. V lost 6 bases, J lost 2 bases, and 4 bases stayed unmatched. The CDR3 region has the DNA TGTGCCAGCAGACTGACAGGGACTGGAAACACCATATATTTT. Encoded protein: CASRLTGTGNTIYF.

This clone was counted only a few times. V usage is TRBV5-6 and J usage is TRBJ1-5; D is uncertain. This CDR3 comprises 15 residues. V dropped 4 bases and J dropped 1 base, with 12 bases sitting between them. Looked up from germline, CDR1 is SGHDT and CDR2 is YYEEEE. The DNA of the CDR3 is TGTGCCAGCAGCCAGGCTCCTGGGAGCAATCAGCCCCAGCATTTT. It codes for CASSQAPGSNQPQHF.

The V call is TRBV9, the J call TRBJ2-7, with 9 bases that match TRBD1. The CDR3 consists of 16 residues. V was pared by 4 bases and J by 7 bases, with 15 bases of the junction left unmatched. Germline CDR1 and CDR2: SGDLS and YYNGEE. CDR3 residues: CASSPRPGQGSQEQYF. CDR3 bases: TGTGCCAGCAGCCCTCGGCCGGGACAGGGATCACAGGAGCAGTACTTC.

The chain combines TRBV9 with TRBJ2-7; D not resolved. Germline-derived CDR1 and CDR2 are SGDLS and YYNGEE. This CDR3 spans 13 amino acids. V lost 0 bases, J lost 3 bases, and 7 bases lay in between. The CDR3 nucleotides read TGTGCCAGCAGCGTAGAGAGTAGCTACGAGCAGTACTTC. Its protein product is CASSVESSYEQYF.

The chain carries TRBV29-1 and TRBJ2-1, with 8 bases matching TRBD2. Losses at the gene ends were 4 bases for V and 7 bases for J; bases not matched to a gene: 3. This CDR3 contains 12 residues. Germline V gene data show CDR1 as SQVTM and CDR2 as ANQGSEA. The CDR3 spells CSVGVAGNEQFF. The CDR3 nucleotides are TGCAGCGTTGGGGTAGCGGGGAATGAGCAGTTCTTC.

The rearrangement joins TRBV28 to TRBJ2-1; 7 nucleotides align to TRBD2. The CDR3 covers 13 residues. CDR1 and CDR2 from the germline V gene are MDHEN and SYDVKM. The J segment lost 3 bases and the V segment lost 8 bases, leaving 4 bases of the junction unmatched. For the CDR3, the DNA is TGTGCCAGCTCGGCGGGGGACTACAATGAGCAGTTCTTC. As protein: CASSAGDYNEQFF.

The chain links TRBV6-4 to TRBJ2-3, with D perhaps matching TRBD2 (7 bases). This CDR3 spans 14 amino acids. CDR1 MRHNA and CDR2 SNTAGT come from the germline V gene. Trimming cost V 3 bases and J 4 bases, with 11 bases left between them. The CDR3: CASSEGGESDTQYF. The CDR3 DNA is TGTGCCAGCAGTGAAGGGGGGGAATCAGATACGCAGTATTTT.

This sequence joins TRBV4-1 and TRBJ1-1; possibly TRBD1 for D (5 bases). Per the germline V gene, CDR1 is MGHRA and CDR2 is YSYEKL. The CDR3 consists of 15 residues. Trimming shortened V by 5 bases and J by 4 bases, and 17 bases separated the two germline ends. CDR3: CASSAYRGGSTEAFF. In nucleotides, the CDR3 is TGCGCCAGCAGCGCATATAGGGGAGGGAGCACTGAAGCTTTCTTT.

This rearrangement joins TRBV27 to TRBJ1-5; D is ambiguous. The V gene lost 0 bases and the J gene lost 0 bases, with 9 bases spanning the gap. CDR3 length: 16 amino acids. CDR1 is MNHEY and CDR2 is SMNVEV in the germline V gene (reference sequence). The CDR3 DNA sequence: TGTGCCAGCAGTTTATCCGCAGGATATAGCAATCAGCCCCAGCATTTT. Amino acids: CASSLSAGYSNQPQHF.

The V call is TRBV6-5, the J call TRBJ2-7; possible D gene TRBD2, 6 bases. Germline loops: CDR1 MNHEY, CDR2 SVGAGI. The CDR3 sequence is 14 residues long. Between the trimmed V and J ends, which lost 5 bases and 4 bases, there was a span of 15 bases. CDR3: CASSRDFKRYEQYF. The CDR3 DNA reads as TGTGCCAGCAGTCGGGACTTTAAGCGATACGAGCAGTACTTC.

This sequence joins TRBV4-3 and TRBJ1-1; D is unresolved. Germline CDR1 is LGHNA and CDR2 is YSLEER. With 1 base removed from V and 2 bases from J, the gap between germline ends came to 11 bases. This CDR3 is 15 amino acids long. CDR3 region: CASSQVLSPNTEAFF. In DNA, the CDR3 is TGCGCCAGCAGCCAAGTGCTGAGCCCTAACACTGAAGCTTTCTTT.

The chain carries TRBV5-4 and TRBJ2-5, with D possibly matching TRBD1 (6 bases). CDR3 length: 15 amino acids. V was cut by 0 bases and J by 1 base, with 10 bases left in between. The V gene's germline CDR1 is SGHNT and CDR2 YYREEE (reference sequence). This CDR3 reads CASSLEGQPQETQYF. CDR3 DNA: TGTGCCAGCAGCTTGGAAGGACAGCCCCAAGAGACCCAGTACTTC.

The chain links TRBV27 to TRBJ2-7; the match to TRBD2 covers 7 bases. Germline V lookup: CDR1 MNHEY, CDR2 SMNVEV (reference sequence). Unmatched junction bases numbered 12, after V lost 3 bases and J lost 7 bases. There are 15 residues in the CDR3. CDR3 coding DNA: TGTGCCAGCAGTTTCGGACTAGTCGGGCTGGGAGAGCAGTACTTC. As protein: CASSFGLVGLGEQYF.

CDR3 region: CASSLNTYEQYF. DNA of the CDR3: TGTGCCAGCAGCTTAAATACCTACGAGCAGTACTTC. The chain combines TRBV7-9 with TRBJ2-7; D not certain. CDR1 is SEHNR and CDR2 is FQNEAQ in the germline V gene (reference sequence). The CDR3 is made up of 12 amino acids. The V and J ends lost 2 bases and 2 bases respectively, with 4 bases between them.

The chain is built from TRBV7-8 and TRBJ2-5; 7 bases align to TRBD2. CDR1 and CDR2 (germline): SGHVS, FQNEAQ. V gave up 1 base and J gave up 7 bases; unmatched junction bases: 3. This CDR3 has 13 residues. The CDR3 loop is CASSLERGRTQYF. The CDR3, as DNA: TGTGCCAGCAGCTTAGAGCGGGGTAGGACCCAGTACTTC.

The V gene is TRBV11-3, the J gene TRBJ2-7; a weak D match, TRBD1 (6 bases). The CDR3 contains 14 residues. V lost 5 bases to trimming and J lost 0 bases, with 11 bases between them. Germline loops: CDR1 SGHNT, CDR2 YENEEA. The CDR3 DNA reads TGTGCCAGCAGCCCGGGACACCTCTCCTACGAGCAGTACTTC. This sequence encodes CASSPGHLSYEQYF.

The gene calls are TRBV5-4 and TRBJ2-2; 10 bases are a match to TRBD2. CDR3 length: 16 amino acids. V was pared by 4 bases and J by 4 bases, with 7 bases of the junction left unmatched. Germline V gene lookup returns CDR1 SGHNT and CDR2 YYREEE (reference sequence). CDR3 sequence reads: CASSRAGGRGTGELFF. The CDR3 region has the DNA TGTGCCAGCAGCCGAGCGGGGGGGCGGGGCACCGGGGAGCTGTTTTTT.

V and J are TRBV6-6 and TRBJ1-5; 7 nucleotides match TRBD1. CDR1 and CDR2 from the germline V gene are MNHNY and SVGAGI (reference sequence). The CDR3 spans 11 residues. The V and J ends lost 7 bases and 9 bases, in that order; junction bases with no gene match: 3. The CDR3 nucleotides read TGTGCCAGCACCCCAGGGGGGCCCCAGCATTTT. Residues: CASTPGGPQHF.

The gene calls are TRBV27 and TRBJ2-3, with D perhaps TRBD2 (5 bases). Germline loops: CDR1 MNHEY, CDR2 SMNVEV (reference sequence). CDR3 length: 14 residues. V dropped 0 bases and J dropped 4 bases, with 8 bases sitting between them. Here the CDR3 reads CASSLSWGADTQYF. The CDR3 DNA is TGTGCCAGCAGTTTATCGTGGGGAGCAGATACGCAGTATTTT.

The rearrangement links TRBV5-6 to TRBJ1-1; D remains ambiguous. V gave up 4 bases and J gave up 5 bases, with 6 bases separating them. Looked up from germline, CDR1 is SGHDT and CDR2 is YYEEEE. The CDR3 consists of 11 residues. CDR3 bases: TGTGCCAGCAGCGCCACAACTGAAGCTTTCTTT. It yields the protein CASSATTEAFF.

The rearrangement joins TRBV29-1 to TRBJ2-7, with D perhaps TRBD2 (6 bases). The CDR3 extends over 13 amino acids. The germline CDR1 and CDR2 sequences are SQVTM and ANQGSEA. V lost 4 bases, J lost 1 base, and 11 bases lay in between. The CDR3 DNA reads as TGCAGCGTTGTAGGAGGGGCATCCTACGAGCAGTACTTC. This encodes CSVVGGASYEQYF.

The chain uses TRBV9 and TRBJ1-2, with D possibly TRBD1 on 6 matching bases. The germline V gene has CDR1 SGDLS and CDR2 YYNGEE. The CDR3 consists of 16 residues. Deletions cut 7 bases from V and 6 bases from J, with 25 bases between. In nucleotides, the CDR3 is TGTGCCAGCGAGGAAGGTGGGGGGCGAGGTGAGAATGGCTACACCTTC. Amino acid sequence: CASEEGGGRGENGYTF.

The chain has TRBV4-2 and TRBJ2-7; no clear D gene. V was clipped by 1 base and J by 6 bases, with 13 bases between them. CDR1 is LGHNA, CDR2 YNFKEQ, per germline. CDR3 length equals 14 residues. The CDR3 region is CASSQGDLRGEQYF. The DNA for the CDR3 is TGTGCCAGCAGCCAAGGGGATCTCCGTGGCGAGCAGTACTTC.

The chain employs TRBV5-6 and TRBJ1-2; D is possibly TRBD1 (5 bases). The CDR3 length is 15 residues. Deletions cut 4 bases from V and 2 bases from J, with 15 bases between. CDR1 and CDR2 (germline): SGHDT, YYEEEE. This chain's CDR3 is CASSQGTGTNYGYTF. CDR3 in DNA: TGTGCCAGCAGCCAGGGTACAGGAACCAACTATGGCTACACCTTC.